A single sample is the source of the 28 T cell receptor beta chains below, sequenced in a study of blood T cell repertoires in COVID-19 (dated by TCRdb to 2018 to 2020). Receptor amplification or capture employed the immunoSEQ multiplex PCR assay. TCRdb's version of the immuneACCESS table is confined to in-frame rearrangements and falls short of the full clone set. An unresolved V gene accounts for under half of the shortfall where checked; the remainder is of unknown origin. This sample holds 97,000 or so clones; about nine tenths were observed only once. Together, the top ten hold 5% to 6% of the sample. The specimen sequenced was peripheral blood. The source of these receptors is a man aged 45-60 years with acute or convalescent COVID-19.

The J gene is TRBJ1-2, the V gene TRBV19, with TRBD1 matching 9 bases. This CDR3 has 15 amino acids. V shed 4 bases and J 6 bases; nucleotides not matched to a gene: 9. Germline CDR1 and CDR2: LNHDA and SQIVND (reference sequence). The CDR3 DNA is TGTGCCAGTAGTACCTCCGGGACAGGGATGGATGGCTACACCTTC. It yields the protein CASSTSGTGMDGYTF.

The V call is TRBV5-4, the J call TRBJ2-3; D is unclear. Trimming stripped 4 bases from V and 1 base from J, with 13 bases between. CDR1 SGHNT and CDR2 YYREEE come from the germline V gene (reference sequence). This CDR3 is built from 15 residues. CDR3 residues: CASSIIREGTDTQYF. CDR3 nucleotides: TGTGCCAGCAGCATTATCCGTGAGGGCACAGATACGCAGTATTTT.

The J gene is TRBJ1-5, the V gene TRBV20-1; maybe TRBD1 (5 bases). The CDR3 consists of 16 residues. V was cut by 3 bases and J by 0 bases, with 15 bases left in between. CDR1 is DFQATT and CDR2 is SNEGSKA in the germline V gene (reference sequence). The CDR3 sequence is CSASIQAIHSNQPQHF. Here the CDR3 DNA reads TGCAGTGCTAGTATACAGGCCATACATAGCAATCAGCCCCAGCATTTT.

The J gene is TRBJ2-3, the V gene TRBV21-1; the DNA was not used to check the table's D call, TRBD1. TRBV21-1 is tagged as a pseudogene. CDR3 length: 14 amino acids. CDR3 loop: CASSQKTGADTQYF. CDR3 DNA: TGTGCCAGCAGCCAAAAGACAGGGGCAGATACGCAGTATTTT.

The V gene is TRBV7-9, the J gene TRBJ1-2; D may be TRBD1 (6 bases). Germline-derived CDR1 and CDR2 are SEHNR and FQNEAQ (reference sequence). Trimming took 1 base from V and 8 from J, leaving 11 bases between them. This CDR3 contains 13 residues. CDR3 DNA sequence: TGTGCCAGCAGCTTAGGTCAGGGGCGAGGCTACACCTTC. Its translation is CASSLGQGRGYTF. The full variable domain, in which reference TRBV7-9 and TRBJ1-2 provide the parts outside the CDR3, is DTGVSQNPRHKITKRGQNVTFRCDPISEHNRLYWYRQTLGQGPEFLTYFQNEAQLEKSRLLSDRFSAERPKGSFSTLEIQRTEQGDSAMYLCASSLGQGRGYTFGSGTRLTVV.

This clone was observed once. The chain carries TRBV6-6 and TRBJ2-3, with a weak D call TRBD2 (5 bases). Trimming removed 5 bases at V and 0 bases at J, with 27 bases between. This CDR3 region has 20 residues. Germline CDR1 MNHNY, CDR2 SVGAGI (reference sequence). CDR3 region: CASSPRKIGRAVLSTDTQYF. CDR3 in DNA: TGTGCCAGCAGTCCGAGGAAGATAGGGCGGGCTGTGTTGAGCACAGATACGCAGTATTTT.

The chain uses TRBV12-3 or TRBV12-4 and TRBJ1-2; 7 bases are a match to TRBD1. The CDR3 contains 12 residues. Trimming removed 6 bases from V and 8 bases from J; junction bases left unmatched: 6. This CDR3 is CASSDRARGYTF. The CDR3, as DNA: TGTGCCAGCAGCGACAGGGCAAGAGGCTACACCTTC.

CDR3 DNA sequence: TGTGCCCGGGGCGGCGGGGGGGGCTACGAGCAGTACTTC. This translates into CARGGGGGYEQYF. The chain joins TRBV2 to TRBJ2-7; 9 bases fit TRBD2. The CDR3 is made up of 13 amino acids. Per the germline V gene, CDR1 is SNHLY and CDR2 is FYNNEI. Trimming removed 11 bases from V and 3 bases from J; junction bases left unmatched: 8. The variable domain in full, completed from reference TRBV2 and TRBJ2-7, reads EPEVTQTPSHQVTQMGQEVILRCVPISNHLYFYWYRQILGQKVEFLVSFYNNEISEKSEIFDDQFSVERPDGSNFTLKIRSTKLEDSAMYFCARGGGGGYEQYFGPGTRLTVT.

The gene calls are TRBV13 and TRBJ2-5; 9 positions agree with TRBD1. The trim removed 4 bases at V and 5 bases at J, leaving 5 bases unmatched. In germline, CDR1 is PRHDT, CDR2 FYEKMQ (reference sequence). This CDR3 spans 14 amino acids. In DNA, the CDR3 is TGTGCCAGCAGCTCACAGGGGGCGGAGGAGACCCAGTACTTC. Its protein is CASSSQGAEETQYF. Looking up the rest from reference TRBV13 and TRBJ2-5 gives the full variable domain: AAGVIQSPRHLIKEKRETATLKCYPIPRHDTVYWYQQGPGQDPQFLISFYEKMQSDKGSIPDRFSAQQFSDYHSELNMSSLELGDSALYFCASSSQGAEETQYFGPGTRLLVL.

The chain has TRBV7-8 and TRBJ1-3; a possible D gene is TRBD1 (6 bases). CDR3 length: 17 amino acids. From germline, CDR1 is SGHVS and CDR2 FQNEAQ. The germline V and J ends were trimmed by 4 bases and 6 bases, with 22 bases remaining between them. This CDR3 is CASSSPTGKGIINTIYF. CDR3 DNA: TGTGCCAGCAGCTCCCCCACAGGGAAGGGTATTATAAACACCATATATTTT.

The chain has TRBV11-3 and TRBJ2-5; the match to TRBD2 covers 12 bases. V was clipped by 1 base and J by 3 bases; unmatched bases: 0. This CDR3 contains 15 residues. CDR1 is SGHNT, CDR2 YENEEA, per germline. The CDR3 DNA sequence: TGTGCCAGCAGCTTAGGACTAGCGGGGGAAGAGACCCAGTACTTC. Its protein is CASSLGLAGEETQYF.

The chain couples TRBV27 to TRBJ2-7, with 8 bases identical to TRBD2. The CDR3 is 16 residues long. The ends lost 3 bases at V and 2 bases at J; junction bases unmatched: 9. Looked up from germline, CDR1 is MNHEY and CDR2 is SMNVEV (reference sequence). CDR3 DNA sequence: TGTGCCAGCAGTTTCAAACCTCTAGCGGGCCCCTACGAGCAGTACTTC. Encoded protein: CASSFKPLAGPYEQYF.

The chain combines TRBV19 with TRBJ1-1; perhaps TRBD1 as D (5 bases). The V end was cut by 5 bases, the J end by 4 bases, with 17 bases between. The CDR3 covers 15 residues. Germline lookup yields CDR1 LNHDA and CDR2 SQIVND (reference sequence). CDR3 residues: CASSVRAGIGTEAFF. CDR3 in DNA: TGTGCCAGTAGTGTCAGGGCTGGGATCGGCACTGAAGCTTTCTTT.

The V and J genes are TRBV3-1 (or the pseudogene TRBV3-2) and TRBJ2-2, with D possibly TRBD2 on 5 matching bases. V was cut by 8 bases and J by 4 bases, with 20 bases left in between. The CDR3 totals 16 residues. CDR1 is LGHDT and CDR2 is YNNKEL in the germline V gene (reference sequence). CDR3 in amino acids: CASSHVTAASTGELFF. In DNA form, the CDR3 reads TGTGCCAGCTCCCATGTAACAGCGGCTTCCACCGGGGAGCTGTTTTTT.

The genes are TRBV12-3 or TRBV12-4 and TRBJ2-5, with TRBD1 matching over 7 bases. Trimming at V came to 4 bases and at J to 4 bases, leaving 3 bases not matched to a gene. This CDR3 is 13 amino acids long. CDR3 DNA sequence: TGTGCCAGCAGTTCCAACAGGGGAGAGACCCAGTACTTC. Translating gives CASSSNRGETQYF.

This chain connects TRBV10-3 to TRBJ1-5; D remains unclear. The V gene's germline CDR1 is ENHRY and CDR2 SYGVKD. CDR3 length: 13 amino acids. Between the trimmed V and J ends, which lost 4 bases and 0 bases, there was a span of 4 bases. The CDR3 DNA reads TGTGCCATCAGTGTTAATAGCAATCAGCCCCAGCATTTT. This sequence encodes CAISVNSNQPQHF.

The chain recombines TRBV5-1 with TRBJ2-7, with 13 nucleotides matching TRBD2. Germline CDR1 SGHRS, CDR2 YFSETQ. The CDR3 covers 17 residues. The V and J ends lost 0 bases and 4 bases, in that order; junction bases with no gene match: 7. As DNA, the CDR3 is TGCGCCAGCAGCTTGGTGGGGAGGACTAGCGGGAGTTACGAGCAGTACTTC. It translates to CASSLVGRTSGSYEQYF. The full variable domain, with the rest looked up from reference TRBV5-1 and TRBJ2-7, is KAGVTQTPRYLIKTRGQQVTLSCSPISGHRSVSWYQQTPGQGLQFLFEYFSETQRNKGNFPGRFSGRQFSNSRSEMNVSTLELGDSALYLCASSLVGRTSGSYEQYFGPGTRLTVT.

This clone was picked up a small number of times. V usage is TRBV5-1 and J usage is TRBJ2-5; TRBD1 agrees at 8 bases. This CDR3 is built from 19 residues. The germline V gene encodes CDR1 SGHRS and CDR2 YFSETQ. Germline trimming cut 0 bases from V and 4 bases from J; bases unmatched to any gene: 17. CDR3 nucleotides: TGCGCCAGCAGCTTGGCGGGACAGGCTACCGCAATTAAATTAGAGACCCAGTACTTC. It codes for CASSLAGQATAIKLETQYF.

The CDR3 spells CASSISTGGGNQPQHF. DNA for the CDR3: TGTGCCAGTAGTATAAGTACAGGGGGCGGCAATCAGCCCCAGCATTTT. The gene calls are TRBV19 and TRBJ1-5; the match to TRBD1 covers 9 bases. The CDR3 loop spans 16 amino acids. Germline loops: CDR1 LNHDA, CDR2 SQIVND (reference sequence). V shed 2 bases and J 2 bases; nucleotides not matched to a gene: 4. Drawing the rest from reference TRBV19 and TRBJ1-5, the complete variable domain is DGGITQSPKYLFRKEGQNVTLSCEQNLNHDAMYWYRQDPGQGLRLIYYSQIVNDFQKGDIAEGYSVSREKKESFPLTVTSAQKNPTAFYLCASSISTGGGNQPQHFGDGTRLSIL.

The rearrangement uses TRBV18 and TRBJ1-1; no clear D. Deletions cut 3 bases from V and 5 bases from J, with 7 bases between. This CDR3 has 12 residues. The germline V gene has CDR1 KGHSH and CDR2 LQKENI. The CDR3: CASSPVGTEAFF. The CDR3 DNA is TGTGCCAGCTCACCCGTCGGTACTGAAGCTTTCTTT.

This chain links TRBV6-5 with TRBJ1-6; D not resolved. Germline-derived CDR1 and CDR2 are MNHEY and SVGAGI. This CDR3 has 14 amino acids. V was pared by 4 bases and J by 8 bases, with 12 bases between. CDR3: CASSLPLFDSPLHF. CDR3 DNA sequence: TGTGCCAGCAGTTTACCACTATTCGATTCACCCCTCCACTTT.

The rearrangement joins TRBV12-3 or TRBV12-4 to TRBJ1-5; TRBD1 might be the D (5 bases). The length of the CDR3 is 12 residues. V was pared by 6 bases and J by 6 bases, with 9 bases between. The CDR3: CASSPGLQPQHF. In DNA form, the CDR3 reads TGTGCCAGCAGCCCAGGGCTTCAGCCCCAGCATTTT.

J is TRBJ2-1 and V is TRBV4-3; 7 bases are a match to TRBD1. CDR1 and CDR2 (germline): LGHNA, YSLEER. The CDR3 has 17 amino acids. V was pared by 0 bases and J by 1 base, with 6 bases of the junction left unmatched. CDR3 loop: CASSQDGRQGSYNEQFF. CDR3 in DNA: TGCGCCAGCAGCCAAGATGGGAGACAGGGTTCCTACAATGAGCAGTTCTTC.

V usage is TRBV6-2 or TRBV6-3 and J usage is TRBJ1-5; D call uncertain. From germline, CDR1 is MNHEY and CDR2 SVGEGT. This CDR3 contains 15 residues. Trimming pared 2 bases from V and 0 bases from J, leaving 8 bases between. The CDR3 DNA reads TGTGCCAGCAGTTACCACGACAATAGCAATCAGCCCCAGCATTTT. It translates to CASSYHDNSNQPQHF.

The table lists this clone with a count of one. This chain joins TRBV6-5 and TRBJ2-1; 11 nucleotides match TRBD2. Germline CDR1 and CDR2: MNHEY and SVGAGI. There are 15 residues in the CDR3. V dropped 7 bases and J dropped 4; count of bases not matched to a gene: 6. DNA of the CDR3: TGTGCCAGCATGGCGACTAGCGGGACTTACAATGAGCAGTTCTTC. Its translation is CASMATSGTYNEQFF.

This chain uses TRBV7-9 with TRBJ1-1; possible D gene TRBD1, 6 bases. This CDR3 spans 15 amino acids. V was cut by 0 bases and J by 9 bases, with 17 bases left in between. Germline CDR1 and CDR2: SEHNR and FQNEAQ (reference sequence). In nucleotides, the CDR3 is TGTGCCAGCAGCTTAGCAGTGGGGGCGGACCGAAAAGCTTTCTTT. Its protein product is CASSLAVGADRKAFF.

This clone was detected only once. This chain uses TRBV7-2 with TRBJ2-1; 7 bases are shared with TRBD1. This CDR3 is built from 18 residues. Trimming at V came to 4 bases and at J to 3 bases, leaving 15 bases not matched to a gene. The germline V gene has CDR1 SGHTA and CDR2 FQGNSA. CDR3: CASSSTGYRGLLYNEQFF. The CDR3 nucleotides are TGTGCCAGCAGCTCCACTGGATACAGGGGCCTCCTCTACAATGAGCAGTTCTTC. Variable domain in full (rest from reference TRBV7-2 and TRBJ2-1): GAGVSQSPSNKVTEKGKDVELRCDPISGHTALYWYRQSLGQGLEFLIYFQGNSAPDKSGLPSDRFSAERTGGSVSTLTIQRTQQEDSAVYLCASSSTGYRGLLYNEQFFGPGTRLTVL.

The gene calls are TRBV10-1 and TRBJ1-5; 11 nucleotides align to TRBD1. Per the germline V gene, CDR1 is WNHNN and CDR2 is SYGVQD (reference sequence). The CDR3 is 13 residues long. V lost 6 bases to trimming and J lost 5 bases; unmatched junction nucleotides: 0. The CDR3 nucleotides read TGCGCCAGCAGGGACAGGGGGCATCAGCCCCAGCATTTT. Residues: CASRDRGHQPQHF.